The clone carrying this T cell receptor (beta chain) came up once. Its antigen is not identified. Germline V CDR1 and CDR2: KGHDR, SFDVKD. This CDR3 contains 14 residues. Losses at the gene ends were 4 bases for V and 5 bases for J; bases not matched to a gene: 6. The sample is drawn from a study of T cell responses to AZD1222 COVID-19 vaccine. Study conclusions and caveats: Clonal diversity was possibly underestimated, and white British individuals and females predominated among donors. None of the repertoires were sampled until the peak T cell response had passed. Among those given AZD1222, only 5 to 7 were seropositive at baseline.

Only in-frame clones appear in the TCRdb table, and some are missing; sequencing was by immunoSEQ multiplex PCR. Counted here are more than 85,000 clones, 87% occurring once; the ten biggest clones make up 3.2%. Sequencing used peripheral blood, obtained on day 0 of AZD1222 vaccination. The chain joins TRBV24-1 to TRBJ2-7; 8 nucleotides match TRBD1. The clonotype comes from an adult in good health. CDR3 loop: CATSEAGGWHEQYF. Written as DNA, the CDR3 is TGTGCCACCAGTGAGGCAGGGGGCTGGCACGAGCAGTACTTC.